The 25 T cell receptor beta chains below all came from one sample that was sequenced in a study of technical replicates of blood from several donors. Profiling relied on immunoSEQ multiplex PCR, and the TCRdb table lists in-frame clones only, not all of them. The sample comprises fewer than 70,000 clones, around 84% of which are singletons, and roughly 5.8% rests with the top ten. Material for sequencing was PBMCs. These receptor sequences come from a human donor in good health. Some clones in this sample may be carry-over from other donors' samples.

This clone was counted ten times or more. The chain combines TRBV18 with TRBJ1-3; D call uncertain. Germline CDR1 and CDR2: KGHSH and LQKENI. The CDR3 runs to 15 residues. Trimming removed 6 bases at V and 4 bases at J, with 16 bases between. The CDR3 loop reads CASSPKKSGGNTIYF. The DNA of the CDR3 is TGTGCCAGCTCGCCCAAGAAATCGGGAGGAAACACCATATATTTT.

V is TRBV7-3 and J is TRBJ1-1; D perhaps matches TRBD1 (5 bases). The CDR3 totals 14 residues. Germline V CDR1 and CDR2: SGHTA, FQGTGA. V shed 5 bases and J shed 4 bases, with 14 bases lying between them. The CDR3 sequence: CASSPSRGSTEAFF. The DNA of the CDR3 is TGTGCCAGCAGCCCAAGTAGGGGAAGCACTGAAGCTTTCTTT.

The chain has TRBV13 and TRBJ1-1; 7 nucleotides line up with TRBD1. Germline V gene data show CDR1 as PRHDT and CDR2 as FYEKMQ (reference sequence). This CDR3 comprises 16 residues. J lost 1 base, V lost 5 bases, and 10 bases had no gene match. CDR3 sequence reads: CASSPETGLGNTEAFF. In DNA, the CDR3 is TGTGCCAGCAGCCCAGAGACAGGGCTCGGGAACACTGAAGCTTTCTTT.

The J gene is TRBJ2-1, the V gene TRBV11-3; 8 bases map to TRBD2. The CDR3 runs to 14 residues. CDR1 is SGHNT, CDR2 YENEEA, per germline. Germline trimming cut 0 bases from V and 9 bases from J; bases unmatched to any gene: 4. Here the CDR3 DNA reads TGTGCCAGCAGCTTAGACGGCGGGAGGACTGAGCAGTTCTTC. Residues: CASSLDGGRTEQFF. The variable domain in full, completed from reference TRBV11-3 and TRBJ2-1, reads EAGVVQSPRYKIIEKKQPVAFWCNPISGHNTLYWYLQNLGQGPELLIRYENEEAVDDSQLPKDRFSAERLKGVDSTLKIQPAELGDSAVYLCASSLDGGRTEQFFGPGTRLTVL.

The J gene is TRBJ2-7, the V gene TRBV6-6; 7 bases agree with TRBD2. With V trimmed by 9 bases and J by 0 bases, 8 bases remained unmatched. Germline V gene sequence: CDR1 MNHNY, CDR2 SVGAGI (reference sequence). The CDR3 has 14 amino acids. The CDR3 reads CASSLGGTSYEQYF. In DNA, the CDR3 is TGTGCCAGTTCCTTGGGGGGGACCTCCTACGAGCAGTACTTC.

This clone was recorded a few times. The rearrangement joins TRBV18 to TRBJ1-5, with D possibly TRBD1 on 5 matching bases. The CDR3 contains 12 residues. The V gene's germline CDR1 is KGHSH and CDR2 LQKENI. The V gene lost 5 bases and the J gene lost 4 bases, with 6 bases spanning the gap. The CDR3 is CASSAGNQPQHF. CDR3 bases: TGTGCCAGCTCAGCAGGGAATCAGCCCCAGCATTTT.

This clone has just one count. The J gene is TRBJ1-2, the V gene TRBV2; a weak D match, TRBD1 (6 bases). The length of the CDR3 is 14 residues. Per the germline V gene, CDR1 is SNHLY and CDR2 is FYNNEI. V was trimmed by 7 bases and J by 0 bases, leaving 12 bases between them. The CDR3 loop is CASTRGRANYGYTF. Written as DNA, the CDR3 is TGTGCCAGCACTAGGGGGAGGGCTAACTATGGCTACACCTTC.

This sequence joins TRBV2 and TRBJ2-7, with D perhaps matching TRBD1 (5 bases). The V end lost 4 bases, the J end lost 7 bases, and 14 bases lay between the germline ends. The CDR3 loop spans 13 amino acids. In germline, CDR1 is SNHLY, CDR2 FYNNEI. As DNA, the CDR3 is TGTGCCAGCAGTGTGCTCACCCAGGGTGAGCAGTACTTC. As protein: CASSVLTQGEQYF.

The V call is TRBV14, the J call TRBJ1-1, with TRBD1 matching over 10 bases. The CDR3 is 13 amino acids. Per the germline V gene, CDR1 is SGHDN and CDR2 is FVKESK. V shed 4 bases and J 7 bases; nucleotides not matched to a gene: 3. The CDR3 loop is CASSLGQGIEAFF. The CDR3 DNA reads TGTGCCAGCAGCCTGGGACAGGGGATTGAAGCTTTCTTT. Drawing the rest from reference TRBV14 and TRBJ1-1, the complete variable domain is EAGVTQFPSHSVIEKGQTVTLRCDPISGHDNLYWYRRVMGKEIKFLLHFVKESKQDESGMPNNRFLAERTGGTYSTLKVQPAELEDSGVYFCASSLGQGIEAFFGQGTRLTVV.

The chain carries TRBV4-2 and TRBJ2-7; 8 nucleotides align to TRBD2. This CDR3 spans 16 amino acids. Germline values: CDR1 LGHNA, CDR2 YNFKEQ. V trimming: 1 base; J trimming: 4 bases; junction bases outside the gene matches: 9. This CDR3 reads CASSQVPGRDGYEQYF. The CDR3 bases are TGTGCCAGCAGCCAAGTTCCCGGGAGGGACGGATACGAGCAGTACTTC.

The V gene is TRBV4-1, the J gene TRBJ2-7; D may be TRBD2 (8 bases). Per germline, CDR1 MGHRA and CDR2 YSYEKL. This CDR3 has 15 amino acids. The V gene lost 2 bases and the J gene lost 4 bases, with 15 bases spanning the gap. CDR3 protein: CASSQREGAEYEQYF. CDR3 sequence (DNA): TGCGCCAGCAGCCAACGGGAGGGGGCGGAGTACGAGCAGTACTTC.

This clone showed up just once. V gene TRBV7-9 combines with J gene TRBJ2-2; the match to TRBD2 covers 7 bases. Germline trimming cut 3 bases from V and 2 bases from J; bases unmatched to any gene: 6. CDR1 and CDR2 (germline): SEHNR, FQNEAQ (reference sequence). The CDR3 consists of 16 residues. The CDR3 reads CASSFVSSGNTGELFF. As DNA, the CDR3 is TGTGCCAGCAGCTTTGTCTCTAGCGGTAACACCGGGGAGCTGTTTTTT.

This chain links TRBV6-6 with TRBJ1-2, with 8 bases lining up with TRBD1. In germline, CDR1 is MNHNY, CDR2 SVGAGI (reference sequence). The V segment lost 2 bases and the J segment 8 bases; nucleotides outside the gene matches: 4. This CDR3 comprises 13 residues. The CDR3 DNA is TGTGCCAGCAGTTACAGGACAGGGATGGGCTACACCTTC. Translated, it gives CASSYRTGMGYTF.

The chain is built from TRBV11-2 and TRBJ2-7; 9 nucleotides match TRBD2. This CDR3 region has 14 residues. J lost 3 bases, V lost 5 bases, and 5 bases had no gene match. Germline CDR1 is SGHAT and CDR2 is FQNNGV. CDR3 coding DNA: TGTGCCAGCAGCCTTAGCGGGAGAGGCTACGAGCAGTACTTC. Its translation: CASSLSGRGYEQYF.

The table lists this clone with a count of one. At one end, the junction sequence differs from germline, possibly due to a read error. The V call is TRBV2, the J call TRBJ2-1; D is uncertain. CDR1 and CDR2 from the germline V gene are SNHLY and FYNNEI. CDR3 size: 12 residues. The CDR3 here is CASSGTYNEQFF. For the CDR3, the DNA is TGTGCCAGTAGTGGTACCTACAATGAGCAGTTCTTC.

This chain links TRBV6-5 with TRBJ1-4; 7 positions agree with TRBD1. The CDR3 sequence is 14 residues long. Germline assignment: CDR1 MNHEY and CDR2 SVGAGI. The junction had 5 bases not matched to a gene; V was cut back by 5 bases and J by 5 bases. The CDR3 protein is CASSAGQQNEKLFF. CDR3 nucleotide sequence: TGTGCCAGCAGTGCGGGACAGCAAAATGAAAAACTGTTTTTT.

The chain employs TRBV6-5 and TRBJ2-7; TRBD1 matches 11 bases. Losses at the gene ends were 0 bases for V and 2 bases for J; bases not matched to a gene: 0. Germline values: CDR1 MNHEY, CDR2 SVGAGI. The CDR3 is 15 residues long. In nucleotides, the CDR3 is TGTGCCAGCAGTTACTCGGGACAGGGGGCCTACGAGCAGTACTTC. It is translated as CASSYSGQGAYEQYF.

This clone turned up a few times. This chain links TRBV4-3 with TRBJ1-1, with 7 bases lining up with TRBD1. The CDR3 is 15 amino acids. Germline values: CDR1 LGHNA, CDR2 YSLEER. J lost 5 bases, V lost 4 bases, and 10 bases had no gene match. The CDR3 bases are TGCGCCAGCAGCCGCCAGACAGGGTTTGGGACTGAAGCTTTCTTT. The encoded protein is CASSRQTGFGTEAFF.

This chain joins TRBV15 and TRBJ2-3; TRBD1 matches at 8 bases. The germline V gene encodes CDR1 LNHNV and CDR2 YYDKDF (reference sequence). The V gene end was trimmed by 3 bases and the J gene end by 4 bases; junction bases not matched to a gene: 9. The CDR3 is 16 amino acids. The DNA of the CDR3 is TGTGCCACCAGCAGGGAGGACAGGGCCGAGGCAGATACGCAGTATTTT. Its protein is CATSREDRAEADTQYF.

The chain uses TRBV4-3 and TRBJ1-6, with D perhaps TRBD1 (5 bases). V shed 1 base and J shed 7 bases, with 8 bases lying between them. CDR1 and CDR2 from the germline V gene are LGHNA and YSLEER. CDR3 length: 14 residues. The CDR3 nucleotides are TGCGCCAGCAGCCAAGTCGCAGGGAATTCACCCCTCCACTTT. This translates into CASSQVAGNSPLHF.

The V call is TRBV7-9, the J call TRBJ1-2, with a possible D match to TRBD1 (5 bases). Trimming stripped 3 bases from V and 3 bases from J, with 11 bases between. The CDR3 loop spans 14 amino acids. Germline-derived CDR1 and CDR2 are SEHNR and FQNEAQ (reference sequence). The CDR3 reads CASSFQGSDYGYTF. DNA for the CDR3: TGTGCCAGCAGCTTCCAGGGTTCAGACTATGGCTACACCTTC.

The chain recombines TRBV27 with TRBJ1-5, with 12 bases fitting TRBD1. The CDR3 consists of 20 residues. V lost 5 bases, J lost 2 bases, and 16 bases stayed unmatched. Germline V gene sequence: CDR1 MNHEY, CDR2 SMNVEV (reference sequence). The CDR3 region has the DNA TGTGCCAGCAGTCCGCTTGGGCCGGGACAGGGGGCGCGGGGCAATCAGCCCCAGCATTTT. Its translation: CASSPLGPGQGARGNQPQHF.

This sequence joins TRBV6-5 and TRBJ2-1, with 11 bases lining up with TRBD2. J was trimmed by 4 bases and V by 6 bases; bases with no gene match: 5. In germline, CDR1 is MNHEY, CDR2 SVGAGI. The CDR3 runs to 15 residues. The CDR3 region is CASRRLAGPYNEQFF. The CDR3 DNA reads as TGTGCCAGCAGAAGACTAGCGGGACCATACAATGAGCAGTTCTTC.

The chain is built from TRBV11-2 and TRBJ2-7, with D possibly matching TRBD2 (6 bases). The CDR3 length is 14 residues. Germline V gene lookup returns CDR1 SGHAT and CDR2 FQNNGV. V lost 5 bases to trimming and J lost 3 bases, with 14 bases between them. This CDR3 reads CASSQTSFGYEQYF. CDR3 nucleotides: TGTGCCAGCAGCCAGACTAGTTTTGGCTACGAGCAGTACTTC.

In this sample, this clone turned up a few times. V gene TRBV7-2 combines with J gene TRBJ1-5, with 7 bases aligning to TRBD1. CDR3 size: 13 residues. Germline V gene data show CDR1 as SGHTA and CDR2 as FQGNSA. V gave up 2 bases and J gave up 7 bases; unmatched junction bases: 2. The CDR3 spells CASSLRGQQPQHF. CDR3 nucleotide sequence: TGTGCCAGCAGCTTAAGGGGGCAGCAGCCCCAGCATTTT.